A single sample is the source of the 28 T cell receptor beta chains below, sequenced in a study of cytomegalovirus exposure and HLA in healthy donors. 13 Jbeta primers and 60 Vbeta primers were used for the PCR. Clones were sequenced by immunoSEQ multiplex PCR, and TCRdb holds only the in-frame ones, with some missing. The sample consists of around 120,000 clones, around 83% of them appearing once. Input material: PBMCs. The receptors come from a man aged 45-65 years in good health and CMV-seronegative.

This clone was detected only a few times. For the CDR3, the DNA is TGTGCCAGCAGTCAGGGGCGGGATCAGCCCCAGCATTTT. Its protein product is CASSQGRDQPQHF. V usage is TRBV5-8 and J usage is TRBJ1-5; a weak D match, TRBD1 (6 bases). Per the germline V gene, CDR1 is SGHTS and CDR2 is YDEGEE. The V end was cut by 5 bases, the J end by 5 bases, with 11 bases between. The CDR3 runs to 13 residues. The whole variable domain, remainder taken from reference TRBV5-8 and TRBJ1-5, is EAGVTQSPTHLIKTRGQQATLRCSPISGHTSVYWYQQALGLGLQFLLWYDEGEERNRGNFPPRFSGRQFPNYSSELNVNALELEDSALYLCASSQGRDQPQHFGDGTRLSIL.

This clone has a single count. The CDR3 DNA sequence: TGTGCCACCCGGGACAATGGCTACACCTTC. It encodes CATRDNGYTF. This chain links TRBV6-1 with TRBJ1-2; D is perhaps TRBD1 (6 bases). CDR3 length equals 10 residues. Trimming pared 10 bases from V and 6 bases from J, leaving 9 bases between. Per the germline V gene, CDR1 is MNHNS and CDR2 is SASEGT.

Here the CDR3 DNA reads TGTGCCAGCAGCCATTCCGGGAGCAATCAGCCCCAGCATTTT. It is translated as CASSHSGSNQPQHF. This chain uses TRBV4-2 with TRBJ1-5; D ambiguous. Germline values: CDR1 LGHNA, CDR2 YNFKEQ. V lost 3 bases and J lost 1, with 7 bases in between. The length of the CDR3 is 14 residues.

V usage is TRBV4-2 and J usage is TRBJ2-3, with 8 bases matching TRBD2. J was trimmed by 4 bases and V by 3 bases; bases with no gene match: 12. CDR1 and CDR2 from the germline V gene are LGHNA and YNFKEQ. The CDR3 runs to 17 residues. This CDR3 is CASSHLSGGFKADTQYF. The CDR3, as DNA: TGTGCCAGCAGCCATTTGAGCGGGGGCTTCAAGGCAGATACGCAGTATTTT.

The chain couples TRBV15 to TRBJ1-1; D may be TRBD1 (6 bases). CDR1 and CDR2 (germline): LNHNV, YYDKDF (reference sequence). Trimming shortened V by 6 bases and J by 5 bases, and 13 bases separated the two germline ends. This CDR3 region has 13 residues. CDR3 coding DNA: TGTGCCACCAGTTTCCGGACAGAGACTGAAGCTTTCTTT. This translates into CATSFRTETEAFF.

The chain recombines TRBV30 with TRBJ2-7; 12 positions agree with TRBD1. Germline V gives CDR1 GTSNPN, CDR2 SVGIG (reference sequence). The ends lost 7 bases at V and 1 base at J; junction bases unmatched: 2. CDR3 size: 13 residues. CDR3 sequence (DNA): TGTGCCTCGGGACAGGGGGCTTCCTACGAGCAGTACTTC. Its protein is CASGQGASYEQYF.

This chain links TRBV6-5 with TRBJ2-2; unclear D gene. The V and J ends lost 2 bases and 2 bases respectively, with 3 bases between them. Germline CDR1 and CDR2: MNHEY and SVGAGI. The CDR3 loop spans 13 amino acids. The CDR3 reads CASSYPNTGELFF. The CDR3 region has the DNA TGTGCCAGCAGTTACCCTAACACCGGGGAGCTGTTTTTT.

This clone has just one count. The chain has TRBV30 and TRBJ2-2, with D perhaps matching TRBD1 (6 bases). The V gene's germline CDR1 is GTSNPN and CDR2 SVGIG (reference sequence). This CDR3 has 13 residues. The CDR3 DNA sequence: TGTGCTTCAGACAGGCTGAACACCGGGGAGCTGTTTTTT. Translated: CASDRLNTGELFF.

The rearrangement joins TRBV2 to TRBJ1-3, with a weak D call TRBD1 (6 bases). This CDR3 comprises 15 residues. From germline, CDR1 is SNHLY and CDR2 FYNNEI. Deletions cut 6 bases from V and 0 bases from J, with 12 bases between. CDR3 in amino acids: CASRKTGFSGNTIYF. In nucleotides, the CDR3 is TGTGCCAGCAGAAAGACAGGCTTCTCTGGAAACACCATATATTTT.

This clone was seen more than once but under ten times. The chain joins TRBV6-6 to TRBJ2-1; D is perhaps TRBD1 (6 bases). V dropped 5 bases and J dropped 7 bases, with 21 bases sitting between them. Looked up from germline, CDR1 is MNHNY and CDR2 is SVGAGI (reference sequence). CDR3 size: 16 residues. In nucleotides, the CDR3 is TGTGCCAGCAGTCGTAAGGACACGAGAGGGGGTAATGAGCAGTTCTTC. Translating gives CASSRKDTRGGNEQFF.

This sequence joins TRBV18 and TRBJ1-1; D gene unclear. This CDR3 contains 16 residues. From germline, CDR1 is KGHSH and CDR2 LQKENI. Trimming took off 0 bases at V and 5 bases at J, with 16 bases between the two ends. This CDR3 reads CASSPPLRVVLTEAFF. In DNA, the CDR3 is TGTGCCAGCTCACCACCTTTACGGGTAGTTTTAACTGAAGCTTTCTTT.

This clone was recorded once. The chain employs TRBV4-3 and TRBJ2-4; perhaps TRBD1 as D (7 bases). The CDR3 has 15 residues. The germline V gene encodes CDR1 LGHNA and CDR2 YSLEER. V shed 4 bases and J shed 0 bases, with 10 bases lying between them. The CDR3 protein is CASSPGGTAKNIQYF. For the CDR3, the DNA is TGCGCCAGCAGCCCAGGGGGGACAGCCAAAAACATTCAGTACTTC.

The rearrangement joins TRBV5-4 to TRBJ2-7, with 9 nucleotides matching TRBD1. The CDR3 has 15 residues. CDR1 and CDR2 from the germline V gene are SGHNT and YYREEE (reference sequence). V was clipped by 3 bases and J by 3 bases; unmatched bases: 7. CDR3 residues: CASSSSGQGLYEQYF. In DNA form, the CDR3 reads TGTGCCAGCAGCTCCTCGGGACAGGGCCTCTACGAGCAGTACTTC.

CDR3 loop: CASRPDRGNTGELFF. Written as DNA, the CDR3 is TGTGCCAGCAGACCGGACAGGGGGAACACCGGGGAGCTGTTTTTT. V is TRBV4-2 and J is TRBJ2-2; 9 bases are a match to TRBD1. The germline V gene encodes CDR1 LGHNA and CDR2 YNFKEQ. After removal of 6 bases from V and 1 base from J, the junction contained 3 bases not matched to a gene. This CDR3 comprises 15 residues.

The rearrangement uses TRBV7-2 and TRBJ1-2; 9 bases line up with TRBD1. Germline V gene lookup returns CDR1 SGHTA and CDR2 FQGNSA. With V trimmed by 0 bases and J by 6 bases, 5 bases remained unmatched. The CDR3 is 15 residues long. CDR3 coding DNA: TGTGCCAGCAGCTTAGCGCGCGGGACAGGGCATGGCTACACCTTC. Its translation is CASSLARGTGHGYTF. The full variable domain, completed using reference TRBV7-2 and TRBJ1-2, is GAGVSQSPSNKVTEKGKDVELRCDPISGHTALYWYRQSLGQGLEFLIYFQGNSAPDKSGLPSDRFSAERTGGSVSTLTIQRTQQEDSAVYLCASSLARGTGHGYTFGSGTRLTVV.

The chain uses TRBV15 and TRBJ1-2, with 8 bases that match TRBD1. CDR3 length: 15 amino acids. Germline V gives CDR1 LNHNV, CDR2 YYDKDF (reference sequence). With V trimmed by 3 bases and J by 4 bases, 7 bases remained unmatched. CDR3 DNA sequence: TGTGCCACCAGCAGGGGACAGACAGGGGCCTATGGCTACACCTTC. Its protein product is CATSRGQTGAYGYTF.

V gene TRBV7-2 combines with J gene TRBJ2-5; 12 nucleotides match TRBD2. The CDR3 extends over 16 amino acids. V lost 4 bases and J lost 5; bases outside the gene matches: 8. Germline V lookup: CDR1 SGHTA, CDR2 FQGNSA. Here the CDR3 reads CASSSSGGAIGETQYF. For the CDR3, the DNA is TGTGCCAGCAGCTCTAGCGGGGGGGCAATAGGGGAGACCCAGTACTTC.

This chain joins TRBV5-6 and TRBJ2-7, with D possibly matching TRBD1 (5 bases). The germline gives CDR1 SGHDT, CDR2 YYEEEE. The CDR3 contains 13 residues. V was shortened by 0 bases and J by 1 base, with 5 bases between the two germline ends. CDR3 sequence reads: CASSLGQSYEQYF. DNA of the CDR3: TGTGCCAGCAGCTTGGGACAGTCCTACGAGCAGTACTTC.

This clone showed up just once. The V gene is TRBV7-6, the J gene TRBJ2-5, with a tentative D call TRBD2 (7 bases). With the DNA end fitting TRBJ2-7 better, the J assignment may be wrong. There are 14 residues in the CDR3. Germline-derived CDR1 and CDR2 are SGHVS and FNYEAQ. The CDR3 DNA reads TGTGCCAGCAGCTTGGGGGGGGCCGCCTACGAGCAGTACTTC. It is translated as CASSLGGAAYEQYF.

The rearrangement joins TRBV29-1 to TRBJ2-7; possible D gene TRBD1, 6 bases. V was shortened by 1 base and J by 6 bases, with 16 bases between the two germline ends. This CDR3 contains 14 residues. CDR1 and CDR2 (germline): SQVTM, ANQGSEA. The DNA of the CDR3 is TGCAGCGTTGAAGGGACAGCCCACCCCAGCGAGCAGTACTTC. As protein: CSVEGTAHPSEQYF.

The chain uses TRBV7-2 and TRBJ1-2; 8 bases map to TRBD1. Germline CDR1 reads SGHTA; CDR2 reads FQGNSA. This CDR3 is built from 17 residues. J lost 0 bases, V lost 2 bases, and 8 bases had no gene match. The chain's CDR3 is CASSLQGALPSNYGYTF. The CDR3 nucleotides are TGTGCCAGCAGCTTACAGGGGGCCCTTCCTTCTAACTATGGCTACACCTTC.

The CDR3 loop is CASSPQRGESGELFF. The CDR3 DNA follows: TGTGCCAGCAGCCCACAGCGGGGGGAGTCCGGGGAGCTGTTTTTT. The chain combines TRBV6-6 with TRBJ2-2; 9 bases agree with TRBD2. The CDR3 is 15 residues long. CDR1 MNHNY and CDR2 SVGAGI come from the germline V gene (reference sequence). V lost 6 bases, J lost 6 bases, and 8 bases stayed unmatched.

This chain links TRBV4-1 with TRBJ1-1; possible D gene TRBD1, 6 bases. From germline, CDR1 is MGHRA and CDR2 YSYEKL. The V end lost 3 bases, the J end lost 2 bases, and 22 bases lay between the germline ends. The CDR3 is 18 residues long. The CDR3 protein is CASSQLTGPLGGNTEAFF. The CDR3 DNA reads as TGCGCCAGCAGCCAGCTCACAGGGCCTTTAGGGGGAAACACTGAAGCTTTCTTT.

The V and J genes are TRBV30 and TRBJ2-3; 7 bases match TRBD2. The CDR3 covers 13 residues. The V gene end was trimmed by 4 bases and the J gene end by 4 bases; junction bases not matched to a gene: 5. CDR1 GTSNPN and CDR2 SVGIG come from the germline V gene (reference sequence). The CDR3 sequence is CAWTTSFADTQYF. In DNA form, the CDR3 reads TGTGCCTGGACGACTAGCTTCGCAGATACGCAGTATTTT.

V is TRBV19 and J is TRBJ2-1; D is possibly TRBD2 (6 bases). The CDR3 totals 15 residues. Germline CDR1 reads LNHDA; CDR2 reads SQIVND (reference sequence). Between the trimmed V and J ends, which lost 6 bases and 9 bases, there was a span of 21 bases. The CDR3 loop reads CASRGGGLGQSEQFF. In nucleotides, the CDR3 is TGTGCCAGTAGGGGGGGTGGACTCGGGCAGAGTGAGCAGTTCTTC. The complete variable domain, with remaining parts taken from reference TRBV19 and TRBJ2-1, reads DGGITQSPKYLFRKEGQNVTLSCEQNLNHDAMYWYRQDPGQGLRLIYYSQIVNDFQKGDIAEGYSVSREKKESFPLTVTSAQKNPTAFYLCASRGGGLGQSEQFFGPGTRLTVL.

The V and J genes are TRBV10-3 and TRBJ2-1; 9 nucleotides align to TRBD1. CDR3 size: 15 residues. CDR1 is ENHRY, CDR2 SYGVKD, per germline. The junction had 3 bases not matched to a gene; V was cut back by 2 bases and J by 4 bases. The CDR3 DNA reads TGTGCCATCAGTGAGCGGGGACAGGGTTACAATGAGCAGTTCTTC. This codes for CAISERGQGYNEQFF.

V gene TRBV11-1 combines with J gene TRBJ2-1; weak D call: TRBD1 (5 bases). This CDR3 is built from 15 residues. The germline V and J ends were trimmed by 1 base and 1 base, with 8 bases remaining between them. CDR1 and CDR2 from the germline V gene are SGHAT and FQDESV (reference sequence). The CDR3 sequence is CASSLVGASYNEQFF. CDR3 sequence (DNA): TGTGCCAGCAGCTTAGTAGGGGCTTCCTACAATGAGCAGTTCTTC. Complete variable domain (other parts from reference TRBV11-1 and TRBJ2-1): EAEVAQSPRYKITEKSQAVAFWCDPISGHATLYWYRQILGQGPELLVQFQDESVVDDSQLPKDRFSAERLKGVDSTLKIQPAELGDSAMYLCASSLVGASYNEQFFGPGTRLTVL.

The V call is TRBV2, the J call TRBJ1-2; D might be TRBD1 (6 bases). The CDR3 contains 14 residues. Between the trimmed V and J ends, which lost 7 bases and 3 bases, there was a span of 15 bases. Germline CDR1 is SNHLY and CDR2 is FYNNEI. CDR3 amino acids: CASKVVQGDYGYTF. CDR3 sequence (DNA): TGTGCCAGCAAGGTGGTACAGGGCGACTATGGCTACACCTTC. Full variable domain (outside the CDR3, taken from reference TRBV2 and TRBJ1-2): EPEVTQTPSHQVTQMGQEVILRCVPISNHLYFYWYRQILGQKVEFLVSFYNNEISEKSEIFDDQFSVERPDGSNFTLKIRSTKLEDSAMYFCASKVVQGDYGYTFGSGTRLTVV.